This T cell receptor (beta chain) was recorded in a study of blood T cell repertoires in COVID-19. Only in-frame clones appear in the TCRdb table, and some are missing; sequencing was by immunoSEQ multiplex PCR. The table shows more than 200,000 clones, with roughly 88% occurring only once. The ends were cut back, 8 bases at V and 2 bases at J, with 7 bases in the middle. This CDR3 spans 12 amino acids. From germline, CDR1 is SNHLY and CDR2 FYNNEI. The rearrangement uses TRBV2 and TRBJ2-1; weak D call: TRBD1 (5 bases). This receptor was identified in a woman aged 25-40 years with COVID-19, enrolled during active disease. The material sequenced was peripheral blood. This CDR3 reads CASAGTYNEQFF. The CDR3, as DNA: TGTGCCAGCGCAGGGACCTACAATGAGCAGTTCTTC. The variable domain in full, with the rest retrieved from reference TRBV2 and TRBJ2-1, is EPEVTQTPSHQVTQMGQEVILRCVPISNHLYFYWYRQILGQKVEFLVSFYNNEISEKSEIFDDQFSVERPDGSNFTLKIRSTKLEDSAMYFCASAGTYNEQFFGPGTRLTVL.